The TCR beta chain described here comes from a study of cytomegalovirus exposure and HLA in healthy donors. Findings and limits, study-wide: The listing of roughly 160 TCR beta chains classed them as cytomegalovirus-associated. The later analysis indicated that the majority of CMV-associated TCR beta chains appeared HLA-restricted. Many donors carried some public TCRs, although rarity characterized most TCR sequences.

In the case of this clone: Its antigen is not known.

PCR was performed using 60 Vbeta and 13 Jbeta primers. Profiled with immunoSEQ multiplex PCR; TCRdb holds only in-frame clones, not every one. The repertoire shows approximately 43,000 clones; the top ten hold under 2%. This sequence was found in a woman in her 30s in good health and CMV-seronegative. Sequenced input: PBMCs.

CDR3 in DNA: TGTGCCACCAGCCGGAAGACCAGGGAAACAGGTTTTTTT. Amino acids: CATSRKTRETGFF. This chain joins TRBV15 and TRBJ1-4; a possible D gene is TRBD1 (5 bases). Germline V CDR1 and CDR2: LNHNV, YYDKDF (reference sequence). The V and J ends lost 5 bases and 17 bases respectively, with 21 bases between them. The CDR3 loop spans 13 amino acids. The full variable domain, rest sourced from reference TRBV15 and TRBJ1-4, is DAMVIQNPRYQVTQFGKPVTLSCSQTLNHNVMYWYQQKSSQAPKLLFHYYDKDFNNEADTPDNFQSRRPNTSFCFLDIRSPGLGDTAMYLCATSRKTRETGFFGSGTQLSVL.